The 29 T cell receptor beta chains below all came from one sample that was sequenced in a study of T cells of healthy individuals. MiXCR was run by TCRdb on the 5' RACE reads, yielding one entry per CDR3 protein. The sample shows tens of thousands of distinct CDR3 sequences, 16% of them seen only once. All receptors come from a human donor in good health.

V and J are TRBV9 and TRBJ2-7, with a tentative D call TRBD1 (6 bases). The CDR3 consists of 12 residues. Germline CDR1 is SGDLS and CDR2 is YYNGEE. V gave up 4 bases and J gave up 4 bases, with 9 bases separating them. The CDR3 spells CASSFRGYEQYF. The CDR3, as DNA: TGTGCCAGCAGCTTCAGGGGATACGAGCAGTACTTC.

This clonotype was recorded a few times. The CDR3 region has the DNA TGTGCCAGCAGCGTACGACTAGCGGGGTACGACGAGCAGTACTTC. Encoded protein: CASSVRLAGYDEQYF. The genes are TRBV7-9 and TRBJ2-7, with 11 bases matching TRBD2. From germline, CDR1 is SEHNR and CDR2 FQNEAQ (reference sequence). The CDR3 loop spans 15 amino acids. J lost 5 bases, V lost 5 bases, and 8 bases had no gene match. Looking up the rest from reference TRBV7-9 and TRBJ2-7 gives the full variable domain: DTGVSQNPRHKITKRGQNVTFRCDPISEHNRLYWYRQTLGQGPEFLTYFQNEAQLEKSRLLSDRFSAERPKGSFSTLEIQRTEQGDSAMYLCASSVRLAGYDEQYFGPGTRLTVT.

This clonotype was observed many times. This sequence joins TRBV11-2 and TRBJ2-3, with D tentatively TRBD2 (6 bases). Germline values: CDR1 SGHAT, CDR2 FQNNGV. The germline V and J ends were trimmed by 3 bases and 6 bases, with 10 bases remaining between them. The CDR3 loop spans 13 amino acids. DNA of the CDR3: TGTGCCAGCAGCTTTCGGGCGGGGGATACGCAGTATTTT. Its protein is CASSFRAGDTQYF.

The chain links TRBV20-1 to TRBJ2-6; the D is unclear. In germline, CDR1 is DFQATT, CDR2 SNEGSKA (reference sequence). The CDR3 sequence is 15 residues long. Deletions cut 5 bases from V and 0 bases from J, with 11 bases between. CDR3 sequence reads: CSAYGPNSGANVLTF. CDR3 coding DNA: TGCAGTGCTTACGGACCCAACTCTGGGGCCAACGTCCTGACTTTC.

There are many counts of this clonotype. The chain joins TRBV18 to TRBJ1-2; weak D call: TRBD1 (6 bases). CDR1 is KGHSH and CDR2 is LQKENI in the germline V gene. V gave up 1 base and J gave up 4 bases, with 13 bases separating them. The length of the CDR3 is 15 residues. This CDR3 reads CASSPRLGGFYGYTF. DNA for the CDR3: TGTGCCAGCTCACCACGGTTGGGGGGCTTCTATGGCTACACCTTC.

The CDR3 DNA sequence: TGTGCCAGCAGCCGGGACTACCCCCGCGAGCAGTACTTC. Translated, it gives CASSRDYPREQYF. The rearrangement uses TRBV7-9 and TRBJ2-7, with 7 bases aligning to TRBD2. This CDR3 has 13 residues. The V gene end was trimmed by 5 bases and the J gene end by 6 bases; junction bases not matched to a gene: 7. Germline CDR1 reads SEHNR; CDR2 reads FQNEAQ (reference sequence).

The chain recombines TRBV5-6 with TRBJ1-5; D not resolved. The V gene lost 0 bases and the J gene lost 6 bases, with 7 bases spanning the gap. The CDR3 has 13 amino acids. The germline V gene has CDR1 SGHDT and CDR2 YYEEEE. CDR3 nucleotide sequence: TGTGCCAGCAGCTTGGGAGTTGGTCAGCCCCAGCATTTT. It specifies CASSLGVGQPQHF.

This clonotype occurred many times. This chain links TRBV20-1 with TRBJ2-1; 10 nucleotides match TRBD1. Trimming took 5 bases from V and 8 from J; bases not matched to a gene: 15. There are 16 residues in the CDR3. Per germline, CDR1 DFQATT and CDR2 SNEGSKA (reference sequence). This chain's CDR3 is CSAGTSGTGESDEQFF. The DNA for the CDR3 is TGCAGTGCTGGCACCTCCGGGACAGGGGAAAGCGATGAGCAGTTCTTC.

In DNA form, the CDR3 reads TGTGCCAGCAGTGAATGGTTGGGGAACACCGGGGAGCTGTTTTTT. Translated, it gives CASSEWLGNTGELFF. The chain is built from TRBV25-1 and TRBJ2-2; D unclear. The CDR3 has 15 residues. V dropped 1 base and J dropped 1 base, with 7 bases sitting between them. CDR1 is MGHDK, CDR2 SYGVNS, per germline.

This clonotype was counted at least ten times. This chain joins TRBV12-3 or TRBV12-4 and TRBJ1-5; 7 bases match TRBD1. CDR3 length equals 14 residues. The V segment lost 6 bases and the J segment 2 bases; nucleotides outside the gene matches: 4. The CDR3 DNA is TGTGCCAGCAGACTAACAGGGGGCAATCAGCCCCAGCATTTT. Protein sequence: CASRLTGGNQPQHF.

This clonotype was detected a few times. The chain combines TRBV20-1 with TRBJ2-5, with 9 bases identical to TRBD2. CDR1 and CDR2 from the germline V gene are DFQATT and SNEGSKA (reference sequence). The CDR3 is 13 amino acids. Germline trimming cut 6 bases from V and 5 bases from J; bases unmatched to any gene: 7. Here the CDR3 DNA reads TGCAGTGCAAACATAGCGGGAGCGGAGACCCAGTACTTC. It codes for CSANIAGAETQYF.

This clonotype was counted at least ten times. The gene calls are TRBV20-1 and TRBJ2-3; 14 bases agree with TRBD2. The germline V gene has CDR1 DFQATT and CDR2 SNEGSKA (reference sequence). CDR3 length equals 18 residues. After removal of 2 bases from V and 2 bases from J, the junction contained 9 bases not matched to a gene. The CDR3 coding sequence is TGCAGTGCTAGATCCAACTTGGGACTAGCGGGAGACACAGATACGCAGTATTTT. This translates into CSARSNLGLAGDTDTQYF.

The CDR3: CASSLTEGALNSPLHF. The CDR3, as DNA: TGTGCCAGCAGTTTAACGGAGGGGGCCCTTAATTCACCCCTCCACTTT. V gene TRBV12-3 or TRBV12-4 combines with J gene TRBJ1-6; TRBD1 matches at 7 bases. This CDR3 has 16 residues. V shed 2 bases and J 6 bases; nucleotides not matched to a gene: 7.

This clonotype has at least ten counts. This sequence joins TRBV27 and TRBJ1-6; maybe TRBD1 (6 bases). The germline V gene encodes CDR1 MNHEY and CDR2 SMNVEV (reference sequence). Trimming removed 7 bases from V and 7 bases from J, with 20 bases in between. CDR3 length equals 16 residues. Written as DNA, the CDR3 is TGTGCCAGCAAGGATTGGGGGGGCGCTCCCAATTCACCCCTCCACTTT. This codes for CASKDWGGAPNSPLHF.

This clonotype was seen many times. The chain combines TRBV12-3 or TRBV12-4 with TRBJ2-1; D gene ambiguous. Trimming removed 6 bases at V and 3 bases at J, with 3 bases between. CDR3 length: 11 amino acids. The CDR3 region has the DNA TGTGCCAGCAGCAACTACAATGAGCAGTTCTTC. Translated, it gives CASSNYNEQFF.

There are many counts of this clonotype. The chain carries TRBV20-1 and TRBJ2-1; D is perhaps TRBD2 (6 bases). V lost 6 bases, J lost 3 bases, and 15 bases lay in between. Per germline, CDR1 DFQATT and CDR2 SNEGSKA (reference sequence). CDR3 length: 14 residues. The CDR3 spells CSARPDYLYNEQFF. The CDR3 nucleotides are TGCAGTGCCAGACCGGACTACCTCTACAATGAGCAGTTCTTC.

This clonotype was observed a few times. The CDR3 spells CSGGQKETQYF. CDR3 bases: TGCAGCGGGGGACAGAAAGAGACCCAGTACTTC. The rearrangement uses TRBV29-1 and TRBJ2-5; 7 bases line up with TRBD1. The V and J ends lost 7 bases and 3 bases, in that order; junction bases with no gene match: 2. Per the germline V gene, CDR1 is SQVTM and CDR2 is ANQGSEA. The CDR3 is 11 amino acids.

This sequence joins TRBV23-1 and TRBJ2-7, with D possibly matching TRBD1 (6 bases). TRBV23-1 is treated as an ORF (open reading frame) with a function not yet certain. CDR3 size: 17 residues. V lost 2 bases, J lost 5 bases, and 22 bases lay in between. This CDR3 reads CASSQPPHRATNHEQYF. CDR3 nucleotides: TGCGCCAGCAGTCAACCCCCTCACAGGGCCACCAACCACGAGCAGTACTTC.

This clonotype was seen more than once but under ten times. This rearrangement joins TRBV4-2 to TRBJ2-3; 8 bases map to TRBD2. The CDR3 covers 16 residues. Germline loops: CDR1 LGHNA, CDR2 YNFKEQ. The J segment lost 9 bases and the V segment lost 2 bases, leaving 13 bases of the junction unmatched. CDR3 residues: CASSQRTSPGLGTQYF. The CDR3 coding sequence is TGTGCCAGCAGCCAACGCACCTCGCCGGGACTAGGGACGCAGTATTTT.

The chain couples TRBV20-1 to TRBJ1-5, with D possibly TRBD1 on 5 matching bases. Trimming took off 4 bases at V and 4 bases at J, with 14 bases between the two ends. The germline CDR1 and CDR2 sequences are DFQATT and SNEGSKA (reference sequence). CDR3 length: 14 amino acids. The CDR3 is CSAMYGGGNQPQHF. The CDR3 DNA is TGCAGTGCTATGTACGGGGGGGGGAATCAGCCCCAGCATTTT.

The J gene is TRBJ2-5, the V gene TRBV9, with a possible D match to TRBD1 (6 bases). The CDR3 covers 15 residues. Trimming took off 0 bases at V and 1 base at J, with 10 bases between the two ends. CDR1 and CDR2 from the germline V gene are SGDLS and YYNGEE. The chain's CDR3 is CASSVVTGLQETQYF. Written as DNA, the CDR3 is TGTGCCAGCAGCGTAGTCACAGGGCTCCAAGAGACCCAGTACTTC.

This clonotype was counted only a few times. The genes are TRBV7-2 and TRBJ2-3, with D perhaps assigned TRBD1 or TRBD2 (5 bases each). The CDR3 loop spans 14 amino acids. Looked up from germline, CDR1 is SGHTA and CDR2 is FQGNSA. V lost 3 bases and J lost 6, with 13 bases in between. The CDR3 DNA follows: TGTGCCAGCAGCTTGGGGCAGGGCGGGGATACGCAGTATTTT. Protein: CASSLGQGGDTQYF.

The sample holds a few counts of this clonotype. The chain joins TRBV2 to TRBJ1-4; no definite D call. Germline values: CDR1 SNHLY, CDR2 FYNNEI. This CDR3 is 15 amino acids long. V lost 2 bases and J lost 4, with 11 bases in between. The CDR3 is CASSETVLFNEKLFF. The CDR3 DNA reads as TGTGCCAGCAGTGAAACAGTTCTCTTTAATGAAAAACTGTTTTTT.

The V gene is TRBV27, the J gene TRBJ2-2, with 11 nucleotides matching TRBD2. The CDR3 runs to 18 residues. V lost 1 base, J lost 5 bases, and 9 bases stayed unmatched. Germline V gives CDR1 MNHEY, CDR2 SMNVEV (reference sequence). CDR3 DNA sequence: TGTGCCAGCAGTTTATTTCCTAGCGGGGGGACTGGGACCGGGGAGCTGTTTTTT. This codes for CASSLFPSGGTGTGELFF.

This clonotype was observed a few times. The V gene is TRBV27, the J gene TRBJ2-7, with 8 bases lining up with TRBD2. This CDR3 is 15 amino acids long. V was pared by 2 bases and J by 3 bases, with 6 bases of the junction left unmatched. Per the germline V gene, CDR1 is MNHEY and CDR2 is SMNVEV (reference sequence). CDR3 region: CASSLRLTSDYEQYF. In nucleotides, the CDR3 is TGTGCCAGCAGTTTAAGACTGACTAGCGACTACGAGCAGTACTTC.

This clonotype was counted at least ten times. CDR3 amino acids: CASSSAQYTEAFF. The DNA of the CDR3 is TGTGCCAGCAGTTCCGCCCAATACACTGAAGCTTTCTTT. The chain employs TRBV27 and TRBJ1-1; D unclear. The CDR3 extends over 13 amino acids. Germline loops: CDR1 MNHEY, CDR2 SMNVEV (reference sequence). The V end was cut by 4 bases, the J end by 3 bases, with 9 bases between.

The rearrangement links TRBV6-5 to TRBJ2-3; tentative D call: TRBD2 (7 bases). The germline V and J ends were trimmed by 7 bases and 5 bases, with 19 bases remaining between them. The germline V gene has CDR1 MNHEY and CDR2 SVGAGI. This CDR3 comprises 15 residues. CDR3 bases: TGTGCCAGCAAGGGGGGGGACGAAGGGCAAGATACGCAGTATTTT. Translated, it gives CASKGGDEGQDTQYF.

CDR3 coding DNA: TGTGCCACCAGTGATTTGGAATCTCCAGGGAATCAGCCCCAGCATTTT. It codes for CATSDLESPGNQPQHF. V and J are TRBV24-1 and TRBJ1-5; the D gene is possibly TRBD1 (5 bases). The germline CDR1 and CDR2 sequences are KGHDR and SFDVKD. The CDR3 consists of 16 residues. Deletions cut 0 bases from V and 4 bases from J, with 12 bases between.

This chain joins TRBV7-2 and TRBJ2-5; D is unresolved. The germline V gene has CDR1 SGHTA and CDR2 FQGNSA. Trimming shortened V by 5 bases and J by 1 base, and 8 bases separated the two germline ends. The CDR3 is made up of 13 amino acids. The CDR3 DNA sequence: TGTGCCAGCAGCCGCCGATTCCAAGAGACCCAGTACTTC. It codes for CASSRRFQETQYF.